The rows below give T cell receptor beta chains drawn from one sample of a study of blood T cell repertoires in COVID-19. Assay: immunoSEQ multiplex PCR; the TCRdb copy retains only in-frame clones and omits some. Among 130,000 or so clones listed, around 85% were seen once. The sample consisted of peripheral blood. The origin of the receptors is a woman aged 50 to 60 who had recovered from COVID-19. The conserved cysteine and the conserved F or W are not part of the CDR3 here. Size tells how often a clone was seen (once, few, many) or the class of an expanded clone, and some rows leave it out.

CDR3aa: ASSSETEAF
j_gene: TRBJ1-1
v_gene: TRBV28
abundance: .

CDR3aa: AWKPLDRDNSPLH
j_gene: TRBJ1-6
v_gene: TRBV30
abundance: .

CDR3aa: ASSQGFGGSSYNEQF
j_gene: TRBJ2-1
v_gene: TRBV4-1
abundance: .

CDR3aa: ASSLERGFPIY
j_gene: TRBJ1-3
v_gene: TRBV5-1
abundance: .

CDR3aa: ASSLGTGRAYEQY
j_gene: TRBJ2-7
v_gene: TRBV7-9
abundance: .

CDR3aa: ASSPGTERGYT
j_gene: TRBJ1-2
v_gene: TRBV7-9
abundance: .

CDR3aa: ASSLEVGGGEQY
j_gene: TRBJ2-7
v_gene: TRBV5-1
abundance: .

CDR3aa: ASSSDSFYGYT
j_gene: TRBJ1-2
v_gene: TRBV5-4
abundance: .

CDR3aa: ASSAPGQGAYEQY
j_gene: TRBJ2-7
v_gene: TRBV6-2/TRBV6-3
abundance: .

CDR3aa: ASSAHKISYNEQF
j_gene: TRBJ2-1
v_gene: TRBV9
abundance: once

CDR3aa: AISDTTGAEQY
j_gene: TRBJ2-7
v_gene: TRBV10-3
abundance: .

CDR3aa: ASSPSGRATEQF
j_gene: TRBJ2-1
v_gene: TRBV6-2/TRBV6-3
abundance: few

CDR3aa: ASSLATSQDEQY
j_gene: TRBJ2-7
v_gene: TRBV28
abundance: .

CDR3aa: AWSVPGGNSPLH
j_gene: TRBJ1-6
v_gene: TRBV30
abundance: .

CDR3aa: ASSLLLGTAETQY
j_gene: TRBJ2-5
v_gene: TRBV7-9
abundance: .

CDR3aa: ASSVGQGNEKLF
j_gene: TRBJ1-4
v_gene: TRBV5-1
abundance: .

CDR3aa: ASSLRGQDRPY
j_gene: TRBJ2-7
v_gene: TRBV5-1
abundance: .

CDR3aa: AWEGGNYGYT
j_gene: TRBJ1-2
v_gene: TRBV30
abundance: .

CDR3aa: AWSVQMGHAGYT
j_gene: TRBJ1-2
v_gene: TRBV30
abundance: .

CDR3aa: ASSTGDTRLETQY
j_gene: TRBJ2-5
v_gene: TRBV2
abundance: .

CDR3aa: ASSEGLSGNTIY
j_gene: TRBJ1-3
v_gene: TRBV5-1
abundance: .

CDR3aa: ASSLGQGSENTIY
j_gene: TRBJ1-3
v_gene: TRBV5-5
abundance: .

CDR3aa: ASSPPSGRALEQY
j_gene: TRBJ2-7
v_gene: TRBV7-2
abundance: .

CDR3aa: ASSLSGVGYNSPLH
j_gene: TRBJ1-6
v_gene: TRBV28
abundance: .

CDR3aa: ASGDPSGAKNIQY
j_gene: TRBJ2-4
v_gene: TRBV19
abundance: .

CDR3aa: ASSSLTAGGSNEQF
j_gene: TRBJ2-1
v_gene: TRBV7-6
abundance: .

CDR3aa: ASSSRTGRNTIY
j_gene: TRBJ1-3
v_gene: TRBV11-3
abundance: .

CDR3aa: ASSSYGGVRTDTQY
j_gene: TRBJ2-3
v_gene: TRBV5-1
abundance: .

CDR3aa: ASSYIAGGITDTQY
j_gene: TRBJ2-3
v_gene: TRBV7-3
abundance: .

CDR3aa: ASSGLPPNTGELF
j_gene: TRBJ2-2
v_gene: TRBV10-2
abundance: .

CDR3aa: ASSPRYGGPLSPQH
j_gene: TRBJ1-5
v_gene: TRBV19
abundance: .

CDR3aa: ASSPTVSGNTIY
j_gene: TRBJ1-3
v_gene: TRBV14
abundance: .

CDR3aa: ASSHLDAGETQY
j_gene: TRBJ2-5
v_gene: TRBV3-1/TRBV3-2
abundance: .

CDR3aa: ATQGAGIEQY
j_gene: TRBJ2-7
v_gene: TRBV11-2
abundance: few

CDR3aa: ASSPTGQTHTGELF
j_gene: TRBJ2-2
v_gene: TRBV11-3
abundance: .

CDR3aa: ASSFLTLTRAGANVLT
j_gene: TRBJ2-6
v_gene: TRBV11-2
abundance: .

CDR3aa: ASSQVGGTDTQY
j_gene: TRBJ2-3
v_gene: TRBV4-1
abundance: .

CDR3aa: ASTYLGGPGEKLF
j_gene: TRBJ1-4
v_gene: TRBV6-5
abundance: .

CDR3aa: ASRSGGINYGYT
j_gene: TRBJ1-2
v_gene: TRBV5-1
abundance: .

CDR3aa: ASSRRGSLSGELF
j_gene: TRBJ2-2
v_gene: TRBV16
abundance: once